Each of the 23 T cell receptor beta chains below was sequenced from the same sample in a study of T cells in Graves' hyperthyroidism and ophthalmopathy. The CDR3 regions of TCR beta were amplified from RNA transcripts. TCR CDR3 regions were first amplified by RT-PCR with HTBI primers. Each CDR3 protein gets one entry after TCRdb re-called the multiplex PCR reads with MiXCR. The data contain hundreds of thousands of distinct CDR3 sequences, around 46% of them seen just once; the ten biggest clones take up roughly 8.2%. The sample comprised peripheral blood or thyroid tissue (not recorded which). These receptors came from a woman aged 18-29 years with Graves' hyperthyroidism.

The CDR3 region has the DNA TGTGCCAGCAGCTTCTCGGGAGGACATGGCCGCGAAAAACTGTTTTTT. Amino acid sequence: CASSFSGGHGREKLFF. This sequence joins TRBV2 and TRBJ1-4; D is possibly TRBD1 (5 bases). This CDR3 has 16 residues. Germline loops: CDR1 SNHLY, CDR2 FYNNEI. V dropped 6 bases and J dropped 8 bases, with 22 bases sitting between them.

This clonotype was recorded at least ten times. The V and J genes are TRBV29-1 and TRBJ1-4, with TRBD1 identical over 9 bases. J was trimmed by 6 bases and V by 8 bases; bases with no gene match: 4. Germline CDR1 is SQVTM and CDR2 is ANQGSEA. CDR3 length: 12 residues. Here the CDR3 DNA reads TGCAGCATCAGGACAGGGGATGAAAAACTGTTTTTT. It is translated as CSIRTGDEKLFF.

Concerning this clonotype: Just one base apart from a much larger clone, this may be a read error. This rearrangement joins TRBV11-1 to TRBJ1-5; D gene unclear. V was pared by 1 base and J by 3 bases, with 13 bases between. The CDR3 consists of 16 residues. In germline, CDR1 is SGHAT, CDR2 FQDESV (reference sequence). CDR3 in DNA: TGTGCCAGCAGCTTAGTTTCCGCAGGATCCAATCAGCCCCAGCATTTT. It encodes CASSLVSAGSNQPQHF.

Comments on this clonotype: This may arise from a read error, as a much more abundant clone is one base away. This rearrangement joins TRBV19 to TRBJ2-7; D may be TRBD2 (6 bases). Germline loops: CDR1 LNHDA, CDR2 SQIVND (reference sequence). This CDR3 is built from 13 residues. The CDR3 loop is CASSMRGTYEQHF. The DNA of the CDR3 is TGTGCCAGTAGTATGCGGGGAACCTACGAGCAGCACTTC.

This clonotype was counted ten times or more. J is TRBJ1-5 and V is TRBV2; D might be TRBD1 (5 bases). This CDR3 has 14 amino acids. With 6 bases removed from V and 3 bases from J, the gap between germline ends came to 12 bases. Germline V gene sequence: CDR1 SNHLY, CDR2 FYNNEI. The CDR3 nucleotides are TGTGCCAGCAGGGATGAGGGGAACAATCAGCCCCAGCATTTT. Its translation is CASRDEGNNQPQHF. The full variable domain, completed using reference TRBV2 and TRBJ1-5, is EPEVTQTPSHQVTQMGQEVILRCVPISNHLYFYWYRQILGQKVEFLVSFYNNEISEKSEIFDDQFSVERPDGSNFTLKIRSTKLEDSAMYFCASRDEGNNQPQHFGDGTRLSIL.

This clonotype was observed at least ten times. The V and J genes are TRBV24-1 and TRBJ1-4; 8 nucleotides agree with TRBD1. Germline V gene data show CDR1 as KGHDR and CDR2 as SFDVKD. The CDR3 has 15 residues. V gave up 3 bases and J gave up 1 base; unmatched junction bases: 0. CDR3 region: CATSDTGGTNEKLFF. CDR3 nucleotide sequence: TGTGCCACCAGTGATACAGGGGGAACTAATGAAAAACTGTTTTTT.

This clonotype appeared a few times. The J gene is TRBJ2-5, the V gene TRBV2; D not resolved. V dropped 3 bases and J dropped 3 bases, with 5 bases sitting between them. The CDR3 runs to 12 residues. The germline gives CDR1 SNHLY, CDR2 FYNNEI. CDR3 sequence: CASSDEKETQYF. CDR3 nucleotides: TGTGCCAGCAGTGACGAGAAAGAGACCCAGTACTTC.

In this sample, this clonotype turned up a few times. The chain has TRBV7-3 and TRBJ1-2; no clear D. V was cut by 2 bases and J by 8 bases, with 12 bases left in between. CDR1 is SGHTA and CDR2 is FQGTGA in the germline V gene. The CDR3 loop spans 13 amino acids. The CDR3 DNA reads TGTGCCAGCAGCTTATTGGTTGATTCCGGCTACACCTTC. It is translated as CASSLLVDSGYTF. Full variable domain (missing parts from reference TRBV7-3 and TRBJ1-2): GAGVSQTPSNKVTEKGKYVELRCDPISGHTALYWYRQSLGQGPEFLIYFQGTGAADDSGLPNDRFFAVRPEGSVSTLKIQRTERGDSAVYLCASSLLVDSGYTFGSGTRLTVV.

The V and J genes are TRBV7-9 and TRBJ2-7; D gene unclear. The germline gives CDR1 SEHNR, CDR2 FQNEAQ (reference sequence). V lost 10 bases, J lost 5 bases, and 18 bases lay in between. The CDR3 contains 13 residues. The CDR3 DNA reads TGTGCCACCAGAGATGGACCTTTGAACGAGCAGTACTTC. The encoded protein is CATRDGPLNEQYF.

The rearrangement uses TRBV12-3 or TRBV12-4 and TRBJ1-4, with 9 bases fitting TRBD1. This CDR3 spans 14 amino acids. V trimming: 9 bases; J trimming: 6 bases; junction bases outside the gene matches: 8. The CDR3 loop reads CASRGTGSDEKLFF. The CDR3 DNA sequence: TGTGCCAGTCGCGGGACAGGGTCAGATGAAAAACTGTTTTTT.

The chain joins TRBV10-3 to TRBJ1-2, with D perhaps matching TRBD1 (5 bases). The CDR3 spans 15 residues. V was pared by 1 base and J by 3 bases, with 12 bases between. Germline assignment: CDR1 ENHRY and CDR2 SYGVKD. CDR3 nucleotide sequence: TGTGCCATCAGTGAGTTAAGGAGGGGACACTATGGCTACACCTTC. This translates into CAISELRRGHYGYTF.

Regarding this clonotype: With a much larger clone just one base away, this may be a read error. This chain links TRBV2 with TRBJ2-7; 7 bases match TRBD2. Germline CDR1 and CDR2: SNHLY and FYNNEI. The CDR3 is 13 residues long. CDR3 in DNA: TGTGCCGGCAGTGTGGGACTAATGAACGAGCAGTACTTC. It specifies CAGSVGLMNEQYF. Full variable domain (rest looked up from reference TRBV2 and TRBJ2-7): EPEVTQTPSHQVTQMGQEVILRCVPISNHLYFYWYRQILGQKVEFLVSFYNNEISEKSEIFDDQFSVERPDGSNFTLKIRSTKLEDSAMYFCAGSVGLMNEQYFGPGTRLTVT.

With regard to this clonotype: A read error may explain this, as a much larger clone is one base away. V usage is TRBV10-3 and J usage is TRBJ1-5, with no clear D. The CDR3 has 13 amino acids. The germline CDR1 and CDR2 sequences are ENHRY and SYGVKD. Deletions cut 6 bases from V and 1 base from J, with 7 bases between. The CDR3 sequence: CAISPRSNQPQHF. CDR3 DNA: TGTGCCATCAGCCCCAGGAGCAATCAGCCCCAGCATTTT.

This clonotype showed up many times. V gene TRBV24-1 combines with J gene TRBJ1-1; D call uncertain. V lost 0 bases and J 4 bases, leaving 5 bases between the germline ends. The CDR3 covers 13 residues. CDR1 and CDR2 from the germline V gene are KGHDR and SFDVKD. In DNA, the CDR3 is TGTGCCACCAGTGATTTGCAGCTCACTGAAGCTTTCTTT. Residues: CATSDLQLTEAFF.

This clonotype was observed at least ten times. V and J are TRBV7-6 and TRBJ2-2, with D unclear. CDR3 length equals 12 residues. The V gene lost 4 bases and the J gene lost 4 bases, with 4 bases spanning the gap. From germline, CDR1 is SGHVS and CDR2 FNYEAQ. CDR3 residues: CASSSPTGELFF. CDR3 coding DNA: TGTGCCAGCAGCTCTCCCACCGGGGAGCTGTTTTTT. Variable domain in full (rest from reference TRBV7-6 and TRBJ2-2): GAGVSQSPRYKVTKRGQDVALRCDPISGHVSLYWYRQALGQGPEFLTYFNYEAQQDKSGLPNDRFSAERPEGSISTLTIQRTEQRDSAMYRCASSSPTGELFFGEGSRLTVL.

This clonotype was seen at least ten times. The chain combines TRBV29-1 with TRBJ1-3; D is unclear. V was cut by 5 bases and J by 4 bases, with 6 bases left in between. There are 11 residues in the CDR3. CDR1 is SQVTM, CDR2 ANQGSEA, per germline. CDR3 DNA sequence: TGCAGCGTTCTCGGGGGAAACACCATATATTTT. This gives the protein CSVLGGNTIYF.

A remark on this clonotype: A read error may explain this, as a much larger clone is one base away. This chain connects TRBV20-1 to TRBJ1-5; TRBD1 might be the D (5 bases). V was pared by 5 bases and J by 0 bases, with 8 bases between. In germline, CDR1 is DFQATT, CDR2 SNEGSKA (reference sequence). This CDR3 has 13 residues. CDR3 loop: CSAPTDSNQPQHF. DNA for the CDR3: TGCAGTGCTCCGACAGATAGCAATCAGCCCCAGCATTTT.

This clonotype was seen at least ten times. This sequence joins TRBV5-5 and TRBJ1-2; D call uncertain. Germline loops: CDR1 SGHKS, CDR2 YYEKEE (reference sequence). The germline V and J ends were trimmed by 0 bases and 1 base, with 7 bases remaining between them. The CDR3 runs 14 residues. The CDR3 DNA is TGTGCCAGCAGCTTGGAAGGCCGTAACTATGGCTACACCTTC. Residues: CASSLEGRNYGYTF. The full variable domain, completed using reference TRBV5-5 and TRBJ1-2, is DAGVTQSPTHLIKTRGQQVTLRCSPISGHKSVSWYQQVLGQGPQFIFQYYEKEERGRGNFPDRFSARQFPNYSSELNVNALLLGDSALYLCASSLEGRNYGYTFGSGTRLTVV.

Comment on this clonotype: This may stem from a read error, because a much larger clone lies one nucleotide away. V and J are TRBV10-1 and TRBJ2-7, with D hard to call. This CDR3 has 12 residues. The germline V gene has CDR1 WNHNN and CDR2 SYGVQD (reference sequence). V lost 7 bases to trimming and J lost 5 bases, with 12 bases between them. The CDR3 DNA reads TGCGCCAGCAATGCGGCAGACAACGAGCAGTACTTC. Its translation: CASNAADNEQYF.

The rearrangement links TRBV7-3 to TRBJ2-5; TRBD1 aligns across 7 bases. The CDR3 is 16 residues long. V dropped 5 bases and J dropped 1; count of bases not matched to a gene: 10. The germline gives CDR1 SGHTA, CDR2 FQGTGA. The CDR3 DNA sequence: TGTGCCAGCAGCCTGGGACAGCCCCAGGGCCAAGAGACCCAGTACTTC. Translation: CASSLGQPQGQETQYF.

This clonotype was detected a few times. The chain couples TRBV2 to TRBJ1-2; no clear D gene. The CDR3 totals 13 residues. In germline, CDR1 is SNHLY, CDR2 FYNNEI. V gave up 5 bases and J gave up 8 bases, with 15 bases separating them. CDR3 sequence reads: CASSYSTPIGYTF. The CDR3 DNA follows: TGTGCCAGCAGTTACTCGACCCCGATAGGCTACACCTTC.

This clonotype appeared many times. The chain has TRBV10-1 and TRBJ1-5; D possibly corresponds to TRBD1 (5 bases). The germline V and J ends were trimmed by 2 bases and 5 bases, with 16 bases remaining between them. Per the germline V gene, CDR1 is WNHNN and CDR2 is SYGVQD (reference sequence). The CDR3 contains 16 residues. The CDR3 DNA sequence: TGCGCCAGCAGTGAGCGAAGGGGCAGGCGAGATCAGCCCCAGCATTTT. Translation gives CASSERRGRRDQPQHF.

CDR3 DNA sequence: TGTGCCAGTAAACCAACAGGGGGCGCCAACGTCCTGACTTTC. It codes for CASKPTGGANVLTF. This sequence joins TRBV2 and TRBJ2-6, with 9 bases aligning to TRBD1. The CDR3 is made up of 14 amino acids. The trim removed 9 bases at V and 7 bases at J, leaving 7 bases unmatched. Looked up from germline, CDR1 is SNHLY and CDR2 is FYNNEI.